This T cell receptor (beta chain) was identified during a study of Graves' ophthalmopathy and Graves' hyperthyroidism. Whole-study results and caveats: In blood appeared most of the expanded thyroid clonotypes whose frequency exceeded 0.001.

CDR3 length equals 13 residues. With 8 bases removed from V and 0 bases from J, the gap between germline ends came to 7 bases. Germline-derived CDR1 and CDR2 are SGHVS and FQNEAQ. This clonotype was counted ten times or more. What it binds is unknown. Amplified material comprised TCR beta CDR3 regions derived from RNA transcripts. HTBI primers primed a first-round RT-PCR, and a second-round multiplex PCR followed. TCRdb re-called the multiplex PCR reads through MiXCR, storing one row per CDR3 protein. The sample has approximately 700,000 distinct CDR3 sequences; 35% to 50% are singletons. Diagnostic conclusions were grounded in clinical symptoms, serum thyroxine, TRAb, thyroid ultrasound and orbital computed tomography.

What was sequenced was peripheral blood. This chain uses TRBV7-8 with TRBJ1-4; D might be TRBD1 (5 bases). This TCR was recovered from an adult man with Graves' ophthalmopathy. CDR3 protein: CASGGATNEKLFF. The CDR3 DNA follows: TGTGCCAGCGGGGGTGCAACTAATGAAAAACTGTTTTTT.